This is a list of T cell receptor beta chains from one sample in a study of T cells in Graves' hyperthyroidism and ophthalmopathy. Each CDR3 protein gets one entry after TCRdb re-called the multiplex PCR reads with MiXCR. The table records more than 500,000 distinct CDR3 sequences, 35% to 55% of them present only once. What was sequenced was peripheral blood or thyroid tissue (not recorded which). The receptors here all came from an adult woman with Graves' disease, either hyperthyroidism or ophthalmopathy (not recorded which). The CDR3 runs from the conserved cysteine through the conserved F or W. D genes are given only for firm matches. Clone size, where shown, is once, few, many, or a class for clones that have expanded.

clone size	V gene	D gene	J gene	CDR3 DNA	CDR3 protein
many	TRBV12-3/TRBV12-4	NA	TRBJ1-5	TGTGCCAGCAGCCGCGGGGTCCTCAATCAGCCCCAGCATTTT	CASSRGVLNQPQHF
NA	TRBV29-1	NA	TRBJ2-6	TGCAGCGTTAGGGTGGGCTCTGGGGCCAACGTCCTGACTTTC	CSVRVGSGANVLTF
NA	TRBV6-5	NA	TRBJ1-2	TGTGCCAGCCGGAGGGGGAGTGGCTACACCTTC	CASRRGSGYTF
NA	TRBV20-1	NA	TRBJ2-7	TGCAGTGCTCAGCAGAGCTACGAGCAGTACTTC	CSAQQSYEQYF
few	TRBV2	NA	TRBJ1-2	TGTGCCAGCAGTGCCGAGATTCCTAGGGGCCGCACGAACTATGGCTACACCTTC	CASSAEIPRGRTNYGYTF
many	TRBV5-5	NA	TRBJ2-2	TGTGCCAGCAGCTTACAGGGTGGTGGCGGGGAGCTGTTTTTT	CASSLQGGGGELFF
few	TRBV10-3	NA	TRBJ1-1	TGTGCCATCAGGGGTACAGGGAACACTGAAGCTTTCTTT	CAIRGTGNTEAFF
many	TRBV6-5	NA	TRBJ1-1	TGTGCCAGCAGAGAGGAACCAGACTTTTACACTGAAGCTTTCTTT	CASREEPDFYTEAFF
many	TRBV5-5	NA	TRBJ1-1	TGTGCCAGCAGCTTGGGGACAGTCTCTTTCTTT	CASSLGTVSFF
few	TRBV7-6	TRBD1	TRBJ1-5	TGTGCCAGCAGTTCGGGACAGGGCAGGCATCAGCCCCAGCATTTT	CASSSGQGRHQPQHF
many	TRBV30	NA	TRBJ1-6	TGTGCCTGGAACCCCGGGACTACCGTTTCACCCCTCCACTTT	CAWNPGTTVSPLHF
NA	TRBV28	TRBD1	TRBJ1-4	TGTGCCAGCAGTCCTCCGGACAGGGGTCCGTTTTTT	CASSPPDRGPFF
many	TRBV9	TRBD2	TRBJ2-7	TGTGCCAGCAGCGTCCATACTAGCGGAAGCTCCTACGAGCAGTACTTC	CASSVHTSGSSYEQYF
many	TRBV12-3/TRBV12-4	NA	TRBJ2-7	TGTGCCAGCAGTTTAGTTACAGGGTACGAGCAGTACTTC	CASSLVTGYEQYF
NA	TRBV10-3	NA	TRBJ2-6	TGTGCCATCAGTGAAAACTCCGGGGCCAACGTCCTGACTTTC	CAISENSGANVLTF
many	TRBV20-1	NA	TRBJ2-5	TGCAGTGCTCGCCGAATAGCGGCCCCGGAGACCCAGTACTTC	CSARRIAAPETQYF
NA	TRBV6-5	TRBD1	TRBJ2-5	TGTGCCAGCAGCCACACGAGGACAGGGGGCGATGAGACCCAGTACTTC	CASSHTRTGGDETQYF
NA	TRBV19	NA	TRBJ2-3	TGTGCCAGTAGTATACCGGGAGTCGCAGATACGCAGTATTTT	CASSIPGVADTQYF
many	TRBV11-2	NA	TRBJ2-2	TGTGCCAGCAGCTGGGGGGTATACACCGGGGAGCTGTTTTTT	CASSWGVYTGELFF
NA	TRBV19	NA	TRBJ2-2	TGTGCCAGTAAGGACTGGGGAGTTTCGGGGTCAGGCGAGCAGTTCTTT	CASKDWGVSGSGEQFF
NA	TRBV20-1	NA	TRBJ2-5	TGCAGTGCGAGAGCAGGGATTGAGAGCAATCAGCCCCAGTACTTC	CSARAGIESNQPQYF
NA	TRBV7-2	NA	TRBJ2-7	TGTGCCAGCAGCTTAGCGACGGGGGTCTACGAGCAGTACTTC	CASSLATGVYEQYF
NA	TRBV5-1	TRBD1	TRBJ1-4	TGCGCCAGCAGCGGGGGACAGTACCTTAATGAAAAACTGTTTTTT	CASSGGQYLNEKLFF
many	TRBV10-2	NA	TRBJ2-7	TGCGCCAGCAGTTGGACCTCCTACGAGCAGTACTTC	CASSWTSYEQYF
NA	TRBV2	NA	TRBJ2-6	TGTGCCAGCAGTGTGGAGGCAGCAACGCGCTCTGGGGCCAACGTCCTGACTTTC	CASSVEAATRSGANVLTF
many	TRBV7-9	NA	TRBJ1-2	TGTGCCAGCAGCCCTCCGCAAAGCTCTGGCTACACCTTC	CASSPPQSSGYTF
many	TRBV6-2/TRBV6-3	NA	TRBJ1-2	TGTGCCAGCAGTTACGAAGGCGGGGGCGTGCTGGGCTACACCTTC	CASSYEGGGVLGYTF
many	TRBV20-1	TRBD1	TRBJ1-1	TGCAGTGCTAAGACAGGGGGCACTGAAGCTTTCTTT	CSAKTGGTEAFF
NA	TRBV10-3	TRBD2	TRBJ2-7	TGTGCCATCAGTGGGTTGCGGGAGGCCTACGAGCAGTACTTC	CAISGLREAYEQYF
many	TRBV20-1	TRBD1	TRBJ2-2	TGCAGTGCTCCTGGACAGGGGGATAGCACCGGGGAGCTGTTTTTT	CSAPGQGDSTGELFF
once	TRBV10-3	NA	TRBJ2-7	TGTGCCAGCAGTTACCCCCGACTCCGGAGACCCTACGAGCAGTACTTC	CASSYPRLRRPYEQYF
NA	TRBV20-1	NA	TRBJ2-5	TGCAGTGCTAGGCGAGGAATTAGCAATCAGCCCCAGTACTTC	CSARRGISNQPQYF
many	TRBV4-1	NA	TRBJ1-1	TGCGCCAGCAGCCACTCTTGGGGCCCCTTAAACACTGAAGCTTTCTTT	CASSHSWGPLNTEAFF